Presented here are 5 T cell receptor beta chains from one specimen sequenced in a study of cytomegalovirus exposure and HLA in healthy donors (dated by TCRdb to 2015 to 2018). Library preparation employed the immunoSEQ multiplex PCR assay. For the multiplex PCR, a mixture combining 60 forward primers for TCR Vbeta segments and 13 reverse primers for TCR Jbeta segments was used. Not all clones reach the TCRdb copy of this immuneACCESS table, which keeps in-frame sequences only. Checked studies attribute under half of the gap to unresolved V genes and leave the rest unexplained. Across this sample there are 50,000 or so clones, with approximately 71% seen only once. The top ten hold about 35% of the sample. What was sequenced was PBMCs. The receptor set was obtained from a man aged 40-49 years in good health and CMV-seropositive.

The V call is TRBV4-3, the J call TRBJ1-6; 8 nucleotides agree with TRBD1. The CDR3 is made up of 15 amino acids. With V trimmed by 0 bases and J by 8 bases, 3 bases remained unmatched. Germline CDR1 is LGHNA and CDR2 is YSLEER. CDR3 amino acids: CASSQEQGVDSPLHF. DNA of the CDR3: TGCGCCAGCAGCCAAGAACAGGGGGTTGATTCACCCCTCCACTTT.

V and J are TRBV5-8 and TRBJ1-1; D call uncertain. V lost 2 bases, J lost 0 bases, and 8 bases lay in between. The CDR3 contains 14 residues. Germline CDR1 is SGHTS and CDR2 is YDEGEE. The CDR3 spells CASSLGGMNTEAFF. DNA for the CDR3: TGTGCCAGCAGCTTAGGAGGCATGAACACTGAAGCTTTCTTT.

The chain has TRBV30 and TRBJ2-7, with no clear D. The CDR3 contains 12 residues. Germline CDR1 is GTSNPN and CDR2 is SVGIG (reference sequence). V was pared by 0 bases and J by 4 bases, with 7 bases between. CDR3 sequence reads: CAWSVVTYEQYF. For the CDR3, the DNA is TGTGCCTGGAGTGTAGTAACTTACGAGCAGTACTTC.

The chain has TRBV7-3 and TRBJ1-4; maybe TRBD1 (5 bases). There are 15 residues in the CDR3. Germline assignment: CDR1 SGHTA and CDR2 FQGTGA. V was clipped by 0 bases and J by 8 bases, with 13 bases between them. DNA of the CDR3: TGTGCCAGCAGCTTAACGGGAGGGGCTGGGGAAAAACTGTTTTTT. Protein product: CASSLTGGAGEKLFF.

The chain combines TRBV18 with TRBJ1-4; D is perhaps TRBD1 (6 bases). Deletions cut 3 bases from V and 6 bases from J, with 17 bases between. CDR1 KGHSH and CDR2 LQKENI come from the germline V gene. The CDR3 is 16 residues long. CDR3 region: CASSPLPRGSDEKLFF. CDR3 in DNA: TGTGCCAGCTCACCTCTACCGAGGGGGTCGGATGAAAAACTGTTTTTT.